This T cell receptor (beta chain) came from a study of blood T cell repertoires in COVID-19. V shed 0 bases and J shed 8 bases, with 15 bases lying between them. CDR1 SGHRS and CDR2 YFSETQ come from the germline V gene. This CDR3 spans 15 amino acids. Some clones are missing from TCRdb's copy, which holds only in-frame ones; the method was immunoSEQ multiplex PCR. This sample has about 190,000 clones, with 86% found just once. The receptor's source is a woman aged 40 to 50 in a cohort exposed to, infected with or recovered from COVID-19 (not recorded which). The sequencing input was PBMCs or T cells enriched from blood (not recorded which). The chain combines TRBV5-1 with TRBJ2-1; the D gene is possibly TRBD2 (6 bases). The chain's CDR3 is CASSLAAGLQDEQFF. As DNA, the CDR3 is TGCGCCAGCAGCTTGGCCGCGGGACTTCAGGATGAGCAGTTCTTC. Using reference TRBV5-1 and TRBJ2-1 for the parts outside the CDR3, the full variable domain is KAGVTQTPRYLIKTRGQQVTLSCSPISGHRSVSWYQQTPGQGLQFLFEYFSETQRNKGNFPGRFSGRQFSNSRSEMNVSTLELGDSALYLCASSLAAGLQDEQFFGPGTRLTVL.